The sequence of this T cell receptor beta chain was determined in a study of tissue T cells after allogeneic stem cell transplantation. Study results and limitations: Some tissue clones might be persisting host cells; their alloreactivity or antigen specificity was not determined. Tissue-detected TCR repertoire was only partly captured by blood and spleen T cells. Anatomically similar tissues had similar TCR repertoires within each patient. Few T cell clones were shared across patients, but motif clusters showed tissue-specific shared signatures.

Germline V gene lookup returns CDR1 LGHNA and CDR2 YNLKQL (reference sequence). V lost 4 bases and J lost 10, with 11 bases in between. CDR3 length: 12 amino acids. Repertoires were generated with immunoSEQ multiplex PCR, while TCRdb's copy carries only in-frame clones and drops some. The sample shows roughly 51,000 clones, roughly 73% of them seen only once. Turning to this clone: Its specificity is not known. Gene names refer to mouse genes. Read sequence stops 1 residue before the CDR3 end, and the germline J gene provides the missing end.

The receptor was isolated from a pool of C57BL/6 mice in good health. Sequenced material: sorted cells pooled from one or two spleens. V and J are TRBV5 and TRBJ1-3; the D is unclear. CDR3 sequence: CASSPTAITLYF. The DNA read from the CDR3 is TGTGCCAGCAGCCCTACAGCTATCACGCTCTAT.